These T cell receptor beta chains were read from a single sample in a study of blood T cell repertoires in COVID-19. Libraries were prepared by immunoSEQ multiplex PCR; TCRdb keeps only in-frame clonotypes and omits some of them. The sample lists roughly 380,000 clones, around 87% occurring once. The specimen was PBMCs or T cells enriched from blood (not recorded which). These receptor sequences come from a man aged 30 to 45 who had recovered from COVID-19. The CDR3 runs from the conserved cysteine through the conserved F or W. A D gene is named only where the DNA matches it firmly. The size of a clone is reported for some rows only, either as once, few or many, or as a class for expanded clones.

j_call	d_call	clone_size	v_call	cdr3_aa	cdr3_nt
TRBJ1-2	TRBD1	NA	TRBV28	CASNEGQGYGYTF	TGTGCCAGCAACGAGGGACAGGGGTATGGCTACACCTTC
TRBJ1-2	NA	NA	TRBV15	CATRPTGNYGYTF	TGTGCCACCAGGCCCACAGGGAACTATGGCTACACCTTC
TRBJ2-1	NA	NA	TRBV5-4	CASSRLSQSSYNEQFF	TGTGCCAGCAGCAGACTTAGCCAAAGCTCCTACAATGAGCAGTTCTTC
TRBJ1-4	NA	NA	TRBV6-5	CASRPGSTNEKLFF	TGTGCCAGCAGACCCGGGTCAACTAATGAAAAACTGTTTTTT
TRBJ1-2	NA	NA	TRBV7-2	CASSSSGYTF	TGTGCCAGCAGCTCTAGTGGCTACACCTTC
TRBJ1-6	NA	NA	TRBV19	CASSADSRNSPLHF	TGTGCCAGTAGTGCGGACAGCAGAAATTCACCCCTCCACTTT
TRBJ1-6	TRBD1	once	TRBV30	CAWTLLGQTNSPLHF	TGTGCCTGGACCCTCTTGGGACAGACTAATTCACCCCTCCACTTT
TRBJ2-3	TRBD2	NA	TRBV4-2	CASSQGTSGGADTQYF	TGTGCCAGCAGCCAAGGGACTAGCGGGGGGGCAGATACGCAGTATTTT
TRBJ1-2	TRBD1	NA	TRBV5-6	CASSRDRVSYGYTF	TGTGCCAGCAGTCGAGACAGGGTCAGCTATGGCTACACCTTC
TRBJ2-3	TRBD2	NA	TRBV2	CASSPAHRGGTDTQYF	TGTGCCAGCAGTCCCGCCCATCGGGGGGGCACAGATACGCAGTATTTT
TRBJ2-7	TRBD1	NA	TRBV7-2	CASSSPNRDRDHEQYF	TGTGCCAGCAGCTCCCCGAACCGGGACAGGGATCACGAGCAGTACTTC
TRBJ1-2	NA	NA	TRBV6-5	CASSYGEGRYGYTF	TGTGCCAGCAGTTACGGAGAGGGAAGGTACGGCTACACCTTC
TRBJ1-2	NA	NA	TRBV6-2/TRBV6-3	CASSLDRPIYGYTF	TGTGCCAGCAGTCTAGACAGGCCCATCTATGGCTACACCTTC
TRBJ2-4	NA	NA	TRBV18	CASSPPSRAKNIQYF	TGTGCCAGCTCACCCCCGAGTCGGGCCAAAAACATTCAGTACTTC
TRBJ1-6	NA	NA	TRBV6-5	CASSLTHLLDSPLHF	TGTGCCAGCAGCCTGACACACTTACTCGATTCACCCCTCCACTTT
TRBJ1-5	TRBD1	NA	TRBV28	CAVAWTGGGNQPQHF	TGTGCCGTAGCCTGGACAGGCGGAGGCAATCAGCCCCAGCATTTT
TRBJ1-3	NA	few	TRBV9	CASSEQGRDTIYF	TGTGCCAGCAGCGAGCAGGGGAGAGACACCATATATTTT
TRBJ2-5	NA	NA	TRBV4-1	CASSQGGAGETQYF	TGCGCCAGCAGCCAAGGGGGCGCAGGAGAGACCCAGTACTTC
TRBJ2-7	TRBD1	NA	TRBV12-3/TRBV12-4	CASTLRTGAEQYF	TGTGCCAGTACACTACGAACAGGGGCCGAGCAGTACTTC
TRBJ2-5	TRBD1	NA	TRBV5-1	CASCPGQIQETQYF	TGCGCCAGCTGCCCGGGACAGATCCAAGAGACCCAGTACTTC
TRBJ1-1	NA	few	TRBV5-1	CASSLTENTEAFF	TGCGCCAGCAGCTTGACAGAGAACACTGAAGCTTTCTTT
TRBJ2-1	TRBD2	NA	TRBV12-5	CASGFPGLAGHEQFF	TGTGCTAGTGGTTTCCCGGGACTAGCGGGGCATGAGCAGTTCTTC
TRBJ2-1	TRBD2	NA	TRBV30	CAFSGGPYNEQFF	TGTGCCTTTAGCGGGGGCCCTTACAATGAGCAGTTCTTC
TRBJ1-1	TRBD1	NA	TRBV30	CALSLRDRFDTEAFF	TGTGCCTTATCCCTCCGGGACAGGTTCGACACTGAAGCTTTCTTT
TRBJ1-2	TRBD1	NA	TRBV19	CASSLGQGGYGYTF	TGTGCCAGTAGTCTCGGACAGGGCGGCTATGGCTACACCTTC
TRBJ2-5	NA	NA	TRBV29-1	CSVVSAGGTTTKETQYF	TGCAGCGTTGTAAGCGCGGGTGGCACGACCACTAAAGAGACCCAGTACTTC
TRBJ2-1	NA	NA	TRBV7-2	CASSPNAQGYNEQFF	TGTGCCAGCAGCCCCAATGCCCAGGGTTACAATGAGCAGTTCTTC
TRBJ2-7	TRBD1	NA	TRBV6-6	CASSVPRDSVYEQYF	TGTGCCAGCAGTGTCCCCCGGGACAGCGTCTACGAGCAGTACTTC
TRBJ1-2	TRBD1	once	TRBV4-1	CASSQGQGTGFGYTF	TGCGCCAGCAGCCAAGGACAGGGCACGGGGTTCGGCTACACCTTC
TRBJ2-2	NA	NA	TRBV18	CASSSPVGGNTGELFF	TGTGCCAGCTCATCCCCCGTGGGGGGTAACACCGGGGAGCTGTTTTTT
TRBJ1-3	NA	few	TRBV7-2	CASSLRDIGSGNTIYF	TGTGCCAGCAGCTTACGAGACATTGGCTCTGGAAACACCATATATTTT
TRBJ1-5	NA	NA	TRBV10-3	CAISRGNQPQHF	TGTGCCATCAGCAGGGGCAATCAGCCCCAGCATTTT
TRBJ1-6	TRBD1	NA	TRBV10-3	CATRTGVDSPLHF	TGTGCCACCAGGACAGGGGTTGATTCACCCCTCCACTTT
TRBJ2-7	NA	NA	TRBV7-2	CASSPKPYEQYF	TGTGCCAGCAGCCCGAAGCCATACGAGCAGTACTTC
TRBJ1-5	TRBD1	NA	TRBV19	CASSMGNRGDQPQHF	TGTGCCAGTAGTATGGGCAACAGGGGGGATCAGCCCCAGCATTTT
TRBJ2-1	NA	few	TRBV3-1/TRBV3-2	CASGSAEQFF	TGTGCCAGCGGAAGCGCCGAGCAGTTCTTC
TRBJ2-2	TRBD1	few	TRBV11-2	CVSGTGERVTGELFF	TGTGTGTCCGGGACAGGGGAAAGGGTGACCGGGGAGCTGTTTTTT
TRBJ1-5	TRBD1	NA	TRBV7-8	CASSFGTGVDNQPQHF	TGTGCCAGCAGCTTCGGGACAGGGGTGGACAATCAGCCCCAGCATTTT
TRBJ2-3	TRBD2	NA	TRBV28	CASSLEYSGGVTDTQYF	TGTGCCAGCAGTCTGGAATATAGCGGGGGGGTCACAGATACGCAGTATTTT
TRBJ1-5	TRBD1	NA	TRBV7-9	CASSFAGTAFNQPQHF	TGTGCCAGCAGCTTTGCCGGGACAGCCTTCAATCAGCCCCAGCATTTT
TRBJ1-5	TRBD1	NA	TRBV19	CASSLDRDQPQHF	TGTGCCAGTAGTCTCGACAGGGATCAGCCCCAGCATTTT
TRBJ1-1	NA	few	TRBV7-9	CASSRPGTEAFF	TGTGCCAGCAGCCGTCCCGGGACTGAAGCTTTCTTT
TRBJ2-2	NA	once	TRBV18	CASSPPGQYQDTGELFF	TGTGCCAGCTCACCACCAGGACAATATCAGGACACCGGGGAGCTGTTTTTT
TRBJ1-2	NA	NA	TRBV2	CASSPGQPNYGYTF	TGTGCCAGCAGTCCCGGACAGCCGAACTATGGCTACACCTTC
TRBJ1-4	NA	NA	TRBV5-1	CASSTTTTGDYEKLFF	TGCGCCAGCAGCACAACCACCACAGGTGACTATGAAAAACTGTTTTTT
TRBJ2-7	NA	NA	TRBV30	CAWSVLGADEQYF	TGTGCCTGGAGCGTTCTAGGTGCGGATGAGCAGTACTTC
TRBJ2-6	NA	NA	TRBV9	CASSGRAGLQSGANVLTF	TGTGCCAGCAGCGGGCGGGCAGGTCTCCAGTCTGGGGCCAACGTCCTGACTTTC
TRBJ1-1	TRBD1	once	TRBV19	CASSMGQGYEAFF	TGTGCCAGTAGTATGGGACAGGGTTATGAAGCTTTCTTT
TRBJ2-7	TRBD1	few	TRBV29-1	CSVHGQGYEQYF	TGCAGCGTCCATGGACAGGGCTACGAGCAGTACTTC
TRBJ1-2	NA	NA	TRBV7-9	CASSIQGNGYTF	TGTGCCAGCAGCATCCAGGGGAATGGCTACACCTTC
TRBJ1-6	TRBD1	NA	TRBV3-1/TRBV3-2	CASSQATGGGSPLHF	TGTGCCAGCAGCCAGGCCACAGGGGGCGGTTCACCCCTCCACTTT
TRBJ1-6	NA	NA	TRBV6-5	CASSYTRGSYNSPLHF	TGTGCCAGCAGTTATACGAGAGGATCCTATAATTCACCCCTCCACTTT
TRBJ1-1	NA	NA	TRBV5-1	CASSFAGLAFF	TGCGCCAGCAGCTTTGCAGGGCTAGCTTTCTTT
TRBJ2-1	TRBD1	NA	TRBV9	CASSVEGTDYNEQFF	TGTGCCAGCAGCGTAGAAGGGACAGACTACAATGAGCAGTTCTTC
TRBJ1-1	TRBD1	NA	TRBV14	CATRPAGGLTEAFF	TGTGCCACACGACCGGCAGGGGGTTTGACTGAAGCTTTCTTT
TRBJ1-1	NA	NA	TRBV7-2	CASSSQGNTEAFF	TGTGCCAGCAGCTCACAGGGGAACACTGAAGCTTTCTTT
TRBJ2-1	NA	NA	TRBV10-3	CAISESSPMSSYNEQFF	TGTGCCATCAGTGAGTCGAGTCCGATGAGCTCCTACAATGAGCAGTTCTTC